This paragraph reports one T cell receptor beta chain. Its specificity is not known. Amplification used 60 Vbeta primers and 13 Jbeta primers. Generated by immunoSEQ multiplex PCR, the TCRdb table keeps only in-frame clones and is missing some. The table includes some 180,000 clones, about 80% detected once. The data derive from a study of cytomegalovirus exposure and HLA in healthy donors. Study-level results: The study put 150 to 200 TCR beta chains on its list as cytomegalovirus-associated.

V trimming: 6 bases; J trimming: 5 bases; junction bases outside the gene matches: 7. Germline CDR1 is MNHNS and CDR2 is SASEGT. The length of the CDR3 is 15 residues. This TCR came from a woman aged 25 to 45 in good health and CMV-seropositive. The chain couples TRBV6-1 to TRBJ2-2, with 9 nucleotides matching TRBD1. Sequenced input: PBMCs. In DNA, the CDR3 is TGTGCCAGCAGCAACAGGGGGCGCGGGACCGGGGAGCTGTTTTTT. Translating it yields CASSNRGRGTGELFF.